The source of this T cell receptor beta chain is a study of blood T cell repertoires in COVID-19. The repertoire was sequenced with immunoSEQ multiplex PCR; TCRdb's copy has only in-frame clones and lacks some. Here the sample spans about 50,000 clones, around 90% being singletons. The sequenced sample consisted of peripheral blood. This sequence was found in a human donor in a cohort sampled during active COVID-19.

The CDR3 sequence: CASSDRVNTGELFF. For the CDR3, the DNA is TGTGCCAGCAGCGACAGGGTGAACACCGGGGAGCTGTTTTTT. The chain uses TRBV6-5 and TRBJ2-2; TRBD1 matches at 7 bases. With V trimmed by 6 bases and J by 1 base, 2 bases remained unmatched. Germline CDR1 MNHEY, CDR2 SVGAGI. CDR3 size: 14 residues.